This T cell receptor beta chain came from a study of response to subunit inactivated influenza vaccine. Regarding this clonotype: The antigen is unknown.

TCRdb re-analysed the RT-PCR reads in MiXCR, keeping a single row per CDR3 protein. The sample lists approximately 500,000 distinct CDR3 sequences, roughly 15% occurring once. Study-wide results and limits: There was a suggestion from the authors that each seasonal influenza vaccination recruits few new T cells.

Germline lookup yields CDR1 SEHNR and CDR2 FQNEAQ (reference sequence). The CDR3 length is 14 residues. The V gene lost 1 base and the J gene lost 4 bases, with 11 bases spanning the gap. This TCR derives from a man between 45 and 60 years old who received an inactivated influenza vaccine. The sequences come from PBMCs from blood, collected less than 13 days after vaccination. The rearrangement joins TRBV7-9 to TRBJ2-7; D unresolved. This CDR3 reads CASSLGSPPYEQYF. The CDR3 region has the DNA TGTGCCAGCAGCTTAGGTAGTCCTCCTTACGAGCAGTACTTC. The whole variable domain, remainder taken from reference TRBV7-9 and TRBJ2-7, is DTGVSQNPRHKITKRGQNVTFRCDPISEHNRLYWYRQTLGQGPEFLTYFQNEAQLEKSRLLSDRFSAERPKGSFSTLEIQRTEQGDSAMYLCASSLGSPPYEQYFGPGTRLTVT.